This TCR beta chain is from a study of blood T cell repertoires in COVID-19. V was cut by 0 bases and J by 7 bases, with 12 bases left in between. This CDR3 is built from 14 residues. Germline-derived CDR1 and CDR2 are SEHNR and FQNEAQ (reference sequence). TCRdb keeps only in-frame clones here, not all; method: immunoSEQ multiplex PCR. The sample has about 150,000 clones, 84% seen once; the top ten hold more than 5.5%. Sequenced input: PBMCs or T cells enriched from blood (not recorded which). V is TRBV7-9 and J is TRBJ2-5; a possible D gene is TRBD1 (5 bases). This TCR was recovered from a man in his fifties or sixties who had recovered from COVID-19. This CDR3 reads CASSLAQTVVTQYF. In DNA form, the CDR3 reads TGTGCCAGCAGCTTAGCCCAGACAGTCGTGACCCAGTACTTC.